This is a list of T cell receptor beta chains from one sample in a study of OX40 agonist ivuxolimab in advanced cancers. The protocol was immunoSEQ multiplex PCR, while the TCRdb copy is restricted to in-frame clones and leaves out a portion. The sample includes around 26,000 clones, 81% of them seen just once. The starting material was CD4+ or CD8+ T cells sorted from blood, obtained in a trial of the OX40 agonist ivuxolimab. These receptors were taken from an adult with an advanced solid tumor such as melanoma, head and neck, liver or kidney cancer. CDR3s include the opening cysteine and the closing phenylalanine or tryptophan. A D gene is named only where the DNA matches it firmly. Size tells how often a clone was seen (once, few, many) or the class of an expanded clone, and some rows leave it out.

>TRBJ2-2|.|TRBV4-1|.
CASSQVDDGSGELFF
TGCGCCAGCAGCCAAGTCGATGACGGTTCTGGGGAGCTGTTTTTT
>TRBJ2-3|.|TRBV18|TRBD2
CASSPPGGVSTDTQYF
TGTGCCAGCTCGCCCCCGGGGGGGGTAAGCACAGATACGCAGTATTTT
>TRBJ1-2|.|TRBV9|.
CASSVGAQDKPNYGYTF
TGTGCCAGCAGCGTAGGAGCCCAGGACAAGCCTAACTATGGCTACACCTTC
>TRBJ2-4|.|TRBV28|.
CASSLVGVKAKNIQYF
TGTGCCAGCAGTTTAGTGGGAGTTAAAGCCAAAAACATTCAGTACTTC
>TRBJ2-7|.|TRBV5-6|.
CASSTKHRYEQYF
TGTGCCAGCAGCACCAAACACAGATACGAGCAGTACTTC
>TRBJ1-1|.|TRBV5-6|.
CASSFGGNTEAFF
TGTGCCAGCAGCTTTGGGGGAAATACTGAAGCTTTCTTT
>TRBJ1-4|.|TRBV4-1|.
CASSQDSGTNEKLFF
TGCGCCAGCAGCCAAGATTCGGGGACTAATGAAAAACTGTTTTTT
>TRBJ2-7|.|TRBV5-6|TRBD2
CASSLAASGSYEQYF
TGTGCCAGCAGCTTGGCGGCTAGCGGGTCTTACGAGCAGTACTTC
>TRBJ1-5|.|TRBV5-1|.
CASSVESNQPQHF
TGCGCCAGCAGCGTGGAGAGCAATCAGCCCCAGCATTTT
>TRBJ2-1|.|TRBV14|TRBD2
CASSPLAGGYNEQFF
TGTGCCAGCAGCCCCCTAGCGGGAGGGTACAATGAGCAGTTCTTC
>TRBJ1-4|.|TRBV7-9|.
CASSPRLGPENEKLFF
TGTGCCAGCAGTCCTAGATTAGGCCCGGAGAATGAAAAACTGTTTTTT
>TRBJ2-7|.|TRBV6-1|.
CASSASSYEQYF
TGTGCCAGCAGTGCTAGCTCCTACGAGCAGTACTTC
>TRBJ2-5|.|TRBV13|TRBD2
CASSPSGGAGETQYF
TGTGCCAGCAGCCCTAGCGGGGGGGCCGGTGAGACCCAGTACTTC
>TRBJ2-5|few|TRBV11-2|.
CASSLEWTEETQYF
TGTGCCAGCAGCTTAGAATGGACAGAAGAGACCCAGTACTTC
>TRBJ2-7|.|TRBV6-6|.
CASSYSGTHNEQYF
TGTGCCAGCAGTTACTCCGGGACGCACAACGAGCAGTACTTC
>TRBJ1-5|.|TRBV5-4|.
CASSPGPGSDQPQHF
TGTGCCAGCAGCCCGGGACCGGGGTCGGATCAGCCCCAGCATTTT
>TRBJ2-2|.|TRBV11-2|TRBD2
CASSIGAGGPGELFF
TGTGCCAGCAGCATAGGAGCGGGAGGGCCCGGGGAGCTGTTTTTT
>TRBJ2-7|.|TRBV6-6|.
CASSNTGYEQYF
TGTGCCAGCAGTAACACAGGGTACGAGCAGTACTTC
>TRBJ1-1|.|TRBV19|.
CASSHSRWQSVNTEAFF
TGTGCCAGTAGTCATTCGCGGTGGCAGTCTGTGAACACTGAAGCTTTCTTT
>TRBJ2-7|.|TRBV5-6|.
CASSLAHRFYYEQYF
TGTGCCAGCAGCTTGGCCCACAGGTTTTACTACGAGCAGTACTTC
>TRBJ1-3|.|TRBV19|.
CATSAGGTFGNTIYF
TGTGCCACCTCGGCCGGGGGCACTTTTGGAAACACCATATATTTT
>TRBJ2-1|.|TRBV28|TRBD1
CASSYPGTGGPDEQFF
TGTGCCAGCAGTTATCCCGGGACAGGGGGGCCCGATGAGCAGTTCTTC
>TRBJ2-4|.|TRBV4-1|.
CASSQEGGRGGFAKNIQYF
TGCGCCAGCAGCCAAGAGGGAGGTAGGGGGGGGTTTGCCAAAAACATTCAGTACTTC
>TRBJ2-7|.|TRBV28|TRBD2
CASSGISGRVPYEQYF
TGTGCCAGCAGTGGGATTAGCGGGAGGGTCCCCTACGAGCAGTACTTC
>TRBJ2-7|.|TRBV7-2|.
CASSLRGVGQGMYYEQYF
TGTGCCAGCAGCCTACGAGGAGTGGGCCAGGGGATGTACTACGAGCAGTACTTC
>TRBJ2-1|once|TRBV7-3|.
CASSFSAFGAEQFF
TGTGCCAGCAGCTTCTCGGCGTTCGGGGCTGAGCAGTTCTTC
>TRBJ2-5|.|TRBV9|.
CASSVDGGRETQYF
TGTGCCAGCAGCGTAGACGGAGGGCGGGAGACCCAGTACTTC
>TRBJ2-1|.|TRBV29-1|.
CSVWWERNEQFF
TGCAGCGTTTGGTGGGAGCGGAATGAGCAGTTCTTC
>TRBJ2-1|.|TRBV9|.
CASRFDPGDEQFF
TGTGCCAGCAGATTTGACCCCGGGGATGAGCAGTTCTTC
>TRBJ1-1|few|TRBV6-1|.
CASSVNTEAFF
TGTGCCAGCAGCGTAAACACTGAAGCTTTCTTT
>TRBJ2-7|.|TRBV28|TRBD1
CASSAPGQGSYEQYF
TGTGCCAGCAGTGCCCCGGGACAGGGGTCCTACGAGCAGTACTTC
>TRBJ2-3|.|TRBV7-9|.
CASSLTGAGTDTQYF
TGTGCCAGCAGCTTAACGGGGGCAGGTACAGATACGCAGTATTTT
>TRBJ2-6|.|TRBV9|.
CASSVAKTTGANVLTF
TGTGCCAGCAGCGTAGCTAAGACTACTGGGGCCAACGTCCTGACTTTC
>TRBJ2-7|.|TRBV28|TRBD2
CASESGRSSYEQYF
TGTGCCAGCGAGAGCGGGAGGAGCTCCTACGAGCAGTACTTC
>TRBJ2-1|.|TRBV7-3|.
CASSLVTSPYNEQFF
TGTGCCAGCAGCTTAGTAACTAGCCCATACAATGAGCAGTTCTTC
>TRBJ2-3|.|TRBV9|.
CASSVAGNTDTQYF
TGTGCCAGCAGCGTAGCCGGGAACACAGATACGCAGTATTTT
>TRBJ2-7|few|TRBV7-6|TRBD2
CASSSGTSGYEQYF
TGTGCCAGCAGCTCAGGGACTAGCGGCTACGAGCAGTACTTC
>TRBJ1-2|.|TRBV28|.
CASAYQGGNYGYTF
TGTGCCAGCGCCTACCAGGGAGGAAACTATGGCTACACCTTC
>TRBJ2-1|.|TRBV15|TRBD1
CATSGRQGAYNEQFF
TGTGCCACCAGCGGCCGACAGGGGGCTTACAATGAGCAGTTCTTC
>TRBJ2-7|.|TRBV30|TRBD2
CAWSQGLATDEQYF
TGTGCCTGGAGTCAAGGACTAGCGACCGACGAGCAGTACTTC
>TRBJ2-7|.|TRBV4-1|.
CASSQETNHHYEQYF
TGCGCCAGCAGCCAAGAAACAAACCACCACTACGAGCAGTACTTC
>TRBJ1-4|.|TRBV15|.
CATSADRPTNEKLFF
TGTGCCACCAGCGCTGACAGGCCAACTAATGAAAAACTGTTTTTT
>TRBJ2-1|.|TRBV9|TRBD1
CASSVGGQASYNEQFF
TGTGCCAGCAGCGTAGGGGGACAGGCCTCCTACAATGAGCAGTTCTTC
>TRBJ2-5|.|TRBV10-1|TRBD2
CASSDRASGCQETQYF
TGCGCCAGCAGTGATAGGGCTAGCGGATGCCAAGAGACCCAGTACTTC
>TRBJ2-1|once|TRBV6-5|.
CASSYSNNEQFF
TGTGCCAGCAGTTACTCGAACAACGAGCAGTTCTTC
>TRBJ2-1|.|TRBV30|.
CAFQGISSYNEQFF
TGTGCCTTCCAAGGGATCTCTTCCTACAATGAGCAGTTCTTC
>TRBJ2-5|few|TRBV5-4|TRBD2
CASSFARGVKETQYF
TGTGCCAGCAGCTTCGCGCGGGGGGTGAAAGAGACCCAGTACTTC
>TRBJ2-1|.|TRBV9|.
CASRQGGQPPSSYNEQFF
TGTGCCAGCAGGCAGGGAGGCCAACCCCCTTCCTCCTACAATGAGCAGTTCTTC
>TRBJ2-7|.|TRBV7-9|.
CASSGETGLSYEQYF
TGTGCCAGCAGCGGAGAGACGGGACTGTCCTACGAGCAGTACTTC
>TRBJ1-1|.|TRBV5-1|.
CASSLAWELSEAFF
TGCGCCAGCAGCTTGGCATGGGAACTTTCTGAAGCTTTCTTT
>TRBJ2-2|.|TRBV11-3|TRBD2
CASSFKRDSTGELFF
TGTGCCAGCAGCTTTAAGCGGGATAGCACCGGGGAGCTGTTTTTT
>TRBJ2-5|.|TRBV6-1|TRBD1
CASSEWAGTGETQYF
TGTGCCAGCAGTGAATGGGCAGGGACAGGAGAGACCCAGTACTTC
>TRBJ2-2|few|TRBV5-1|.
CASSWKPGTGELFF
TGCGCCAGCAGCTGGAAACCCGGCACCGGGGAGCTGTTTTTT
>TRBJ2-7|.|TRBV19|.
CASSMGFGDSYEQYF
TGTGCCAGTAGTATGGGTTTCGGGGACTCCTACGAGCAGTACTTC
>TRBJ1-3|once|TRBV19|.
CASSTGADSGNTIYF
TGTGCCAGTAGTACAGGAGCCGACTCTGGAAACACCATATATTTT